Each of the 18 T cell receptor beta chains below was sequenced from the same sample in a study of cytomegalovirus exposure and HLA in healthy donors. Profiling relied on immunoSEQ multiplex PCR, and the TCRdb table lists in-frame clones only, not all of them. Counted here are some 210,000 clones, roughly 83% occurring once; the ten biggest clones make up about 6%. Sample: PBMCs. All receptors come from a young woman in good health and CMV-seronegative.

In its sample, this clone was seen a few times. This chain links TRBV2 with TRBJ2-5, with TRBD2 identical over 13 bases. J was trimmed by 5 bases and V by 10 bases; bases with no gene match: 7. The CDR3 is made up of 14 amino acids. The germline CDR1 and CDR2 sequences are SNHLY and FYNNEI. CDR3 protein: CATTSGGARETQYF. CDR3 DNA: TGTGCCACAACTAGCGGGGGGGCCCGGGAGACCCAGTACTTC.

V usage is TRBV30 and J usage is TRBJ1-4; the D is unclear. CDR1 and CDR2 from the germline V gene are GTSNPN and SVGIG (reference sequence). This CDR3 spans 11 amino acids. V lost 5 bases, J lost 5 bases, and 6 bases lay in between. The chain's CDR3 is CAWAWNEKLFF. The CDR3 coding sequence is TGTGCCTGGGCATGGAATGAAAAACTGTTTTTT.

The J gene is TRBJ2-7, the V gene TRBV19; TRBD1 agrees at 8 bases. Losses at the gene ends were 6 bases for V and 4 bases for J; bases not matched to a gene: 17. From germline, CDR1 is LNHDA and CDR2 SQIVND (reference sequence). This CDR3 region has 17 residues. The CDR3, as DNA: TGTGCCAGTAGGTTGGAGCATTACCGGGACAGGTATTACGAGCAGTACTTC. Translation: CASRLEHYRDRYYEQYF. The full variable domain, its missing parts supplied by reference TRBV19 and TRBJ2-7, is DGGITQSPKYLFRKEGQNVTLSCEQNLNHDAMYWYRQDPGQGLRLIYYSQIVNDFQKGDIAEGYSVSREKKESFPLTVTSAQKNPTAFYLCASRLEHYRDRYYEQYFGPGTRLTVT.

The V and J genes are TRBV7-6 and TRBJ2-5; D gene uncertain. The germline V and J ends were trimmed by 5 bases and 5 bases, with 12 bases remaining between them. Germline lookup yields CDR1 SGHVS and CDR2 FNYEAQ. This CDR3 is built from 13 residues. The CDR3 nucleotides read TGTGCCAGCAGCCGTTTCCGTTTGGAGACCCAGTACTTC. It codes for CASSRFRLETQYF. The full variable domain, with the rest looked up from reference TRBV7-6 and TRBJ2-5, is GAGVSQSPRYKVTKRGQDVALRCDPISGHVSLYWYRQALGQGPEFLTYFNYEAQQDKSGLPNDRFSAERPEGSISTLTIQRTEQRDSAMYRCASSRFRLETQYFGPGTRLLVL.

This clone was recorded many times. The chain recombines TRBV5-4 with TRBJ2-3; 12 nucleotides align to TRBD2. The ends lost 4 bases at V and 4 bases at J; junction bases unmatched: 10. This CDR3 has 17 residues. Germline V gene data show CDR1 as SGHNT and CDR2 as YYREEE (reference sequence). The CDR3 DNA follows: TGTGCCAGCAGCCCTGAGACTAGCGGGGGCGGAGCAGATACGCAGTATTTT. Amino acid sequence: CASSPETSGGGADTQYF.

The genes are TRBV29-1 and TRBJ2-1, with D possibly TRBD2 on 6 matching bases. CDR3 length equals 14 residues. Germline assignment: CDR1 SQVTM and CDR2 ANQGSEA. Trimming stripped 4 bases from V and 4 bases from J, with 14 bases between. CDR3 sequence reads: CSVVGGLTYNEQFF. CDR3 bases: TGCAGCGTTGTGGGGGGACTCACGTACAATGAGCAGTTCTTC.

For the CDR3, the DNA is TGTGCCAGCAGCTTATATGGGACCCCCGCCTCCTACGAGCAGTACTTC. It translates to CASSLYGTPASYEQYF. J is TRBJ2-7 and V is TRBV7-9; the D call may be TRBD1 or TRBD2 (5 bases each). The CDR3 has 16 amino acids. V was cut by 2 bases and J by 0 bases, with 14 bases left in between. Germline V lookup: CDR1 SEHNR, CDR2 FQNEAQ (reference sequence). Variable domain in full (rest from reference TRBV7-9 and TRBJ2-7): DTGVSQNPRHKITKRGQNVTFRCDPISEHNRLYWYRQTLGQGPEFLTYFQNEAQLEKSRLLSDRFSAERPKGSFSTLEIQRTEQGDSAMYLCASSLYGTPASYEQYFGPGTRLTVT.

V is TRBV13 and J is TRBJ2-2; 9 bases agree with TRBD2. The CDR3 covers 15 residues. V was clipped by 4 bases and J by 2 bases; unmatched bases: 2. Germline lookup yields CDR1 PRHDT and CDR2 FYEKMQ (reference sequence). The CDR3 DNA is TGTGCCAGCAGCTCGGGACTAGCCAACACCGGGGAGCTGTTTTTT. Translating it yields CASSSGLANTGELFF.

This CDR3 is CASSPGQGSNTEAFF. The CDR3 coding sequence is TGTGCCAGCAGCCCGGGACAGGGGTCGAACACTGAAGCTTTCTTT. The chain is built from TRBV7-9 and TRBJ1-1; 10 nucleotides line up with TRBD1. This CDR3 region has 15 residues. Germline loops: CDR1 SEHNR, CDR2 FQNEAQ (reference sequence). With 5 bases clipped from V and 1 base from J, the junction kept 4 bases outside the gene matches.

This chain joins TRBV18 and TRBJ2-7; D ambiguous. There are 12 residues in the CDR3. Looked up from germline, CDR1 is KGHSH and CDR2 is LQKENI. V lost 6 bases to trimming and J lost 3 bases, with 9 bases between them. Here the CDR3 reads CASSSGSYEQYF. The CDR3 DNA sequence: TGTGCCAGCTCCTCGGGTAGCTACGAGCAGTACTTC.

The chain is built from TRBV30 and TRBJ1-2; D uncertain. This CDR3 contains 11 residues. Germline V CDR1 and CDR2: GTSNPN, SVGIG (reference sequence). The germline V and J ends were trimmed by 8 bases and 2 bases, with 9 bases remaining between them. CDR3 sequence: CAASGNYGYTF. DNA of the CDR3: TGTGCCGCATCCGGCAACTATGGCTACACCTTC.

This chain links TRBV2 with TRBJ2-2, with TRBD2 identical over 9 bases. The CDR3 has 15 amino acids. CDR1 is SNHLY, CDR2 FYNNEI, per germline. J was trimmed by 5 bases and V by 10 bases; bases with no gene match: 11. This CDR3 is CANRVAGEETGELFF. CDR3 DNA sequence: TGTGCCAACCGTGTAGCGGGAGAGGAGACCGGGGAGCTGTTTTTT.

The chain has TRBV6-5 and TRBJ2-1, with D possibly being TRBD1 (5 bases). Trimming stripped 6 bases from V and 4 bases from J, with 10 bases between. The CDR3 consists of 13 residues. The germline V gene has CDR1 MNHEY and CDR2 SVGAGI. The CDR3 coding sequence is TGTGCCAGCAGAGGGGCCGGGTACAATGAGCAGTTCTTC. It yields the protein CASRGAGYNEQFF.

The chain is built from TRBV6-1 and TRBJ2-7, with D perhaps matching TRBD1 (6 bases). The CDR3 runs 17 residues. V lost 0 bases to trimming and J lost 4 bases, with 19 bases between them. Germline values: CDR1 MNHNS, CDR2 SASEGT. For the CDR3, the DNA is TGTGCCAGCAGTGAAGCGGGGGCTGTGGCAGGGAATTACGAGCAGTACTTC. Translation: CASSEAGAVAGNYEQYF.

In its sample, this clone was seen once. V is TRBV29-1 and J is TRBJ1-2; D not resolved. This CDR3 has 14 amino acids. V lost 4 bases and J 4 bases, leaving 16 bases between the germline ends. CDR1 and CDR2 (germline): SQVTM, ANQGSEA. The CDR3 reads CSVGRAQEVYGYTF. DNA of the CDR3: TGCAGCGTTGGTAGGGCCCAGGAGGTCTATGGCTACACCTTC.

CDR3: CASSTRPGQGERTEAFF. For the CDR3, the DNA is TGTGCCAGCAGTACGCGCCCGGGACAGGGAGAGAGAACTGAAGCTTTCTTT. The chain has TRBV27 and TRBJ1-1, with 9 bases that match TRBD1. The germline gives CDR1 MNHEY, CDR2 SMNVEV (reference sequence). The CDR3 is made up of 17 amino acids. Losses at the gene ends were 5 bases for V and 5 bases for J; bases not matched to a gene: 15.

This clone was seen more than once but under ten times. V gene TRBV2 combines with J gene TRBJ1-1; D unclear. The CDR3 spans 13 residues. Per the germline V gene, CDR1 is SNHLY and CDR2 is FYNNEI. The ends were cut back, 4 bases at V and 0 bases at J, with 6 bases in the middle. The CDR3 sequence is CASSGIMNTEAFF. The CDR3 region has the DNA TGTGCCAGCAGTGGGATCATGAACACTGAAGCTTTCTTT. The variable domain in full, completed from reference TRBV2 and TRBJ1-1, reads EPEVTQTPSHQVTQMGQEVILRCVPISNHLYFYWYRQILGQKVEFLVSFYNNEISEKSEIFDDQFSVERPDGSNFTLKIRSTKLEDSAMYFCASSGIMNTEAFFGQGTRLTVV.

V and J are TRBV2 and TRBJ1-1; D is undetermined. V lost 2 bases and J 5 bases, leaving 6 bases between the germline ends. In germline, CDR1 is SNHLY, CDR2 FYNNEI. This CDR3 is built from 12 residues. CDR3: CASSEYLTEAFF. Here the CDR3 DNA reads TGTGCCAGCAGTGAATATCTTACTGAAGCTTTCTTT.